This TCR beta chain was sequenced in a study of T cell repertoires and HLA-DP antigens. On the study more broadly: Sorted CD137+CD4+ samples averaged about 0.2 ug DNA; pre-culture CD4+ samples, about 1,200 ng.

For pre-culture CD4+ samples, the target was 150,000 to 200,000 T cell genomes. Here immunoSEQ multiplex PCR was the method, and the copy in TCRdb shows in-frame clones only, minus some. The sample lists 75,000 to 90,000 clones, around 86% seen once, with 1.5% to 2% in the top ten. Points on this clone: Its antigen remains unidentified.

The germline V gene has CDR1 MDHEN and CDR2 SYDVKM. Trimming cost V 4 bases and J 0 bases; bases outside gene matches: 6. This CDR3 is 15 amino acids long. This sequence was found in a man in his fifties in good health and CMV-seronegative. The sequenced sample was CD4+ T cells from PBMCs. V is TRBV28 and J is TRBJ2-7; 7 bases map to TRBD2. The DNA for the CDR3 is TGTGCCAGCAGTTCTCCGGGGGGTACCTCCTACGAGCAGTACTTC. Translating it yields CASSSPGGTSYEQYF.